This T cell receptor beta chain comes out of a study of T cell responses to AZD1222 COVID-19 vaccine (dated by TCRdb to 2020 to 2023). Study-wide context: Because spike-specific TCR depth and breadth did not differ between the two schedules, AZD1222 recipients who got a second dose at roughly 4 weeks were pooled with those who got a second dose at roughly 12 weeks. TCR sequencing covered roughly 230 trial participants: around 210 given two doses of AZD1222 and around 25 given two doses of MenACWY control vaccine. Trial participants were enrolled by age into 18-55, 56-69 and 70-plus year subgroups, with about 150, 27 and 61 TCR-sequenced participants respectively. Summary of the overall study and its limitations: Reportedly, close to half of the unique spike-specific TCRs recognized epitopes lying outside the regions that are mutated in the B.1.351 and B.1.1.7 variants. The 56-69-year group was small, and its depth increase did not reach significance, likely because of low power. Because no day 14 peak-response samples were available, the repertoires could be characterized only after the peak T cell response. Conclusions about previously exposed vaccinees are limited, since just 5 or 6 AZD1222 recipients were seropositive for SARS-CoV-2 at baseline. The whole spike protein was spanned by vaccine-associated CD4 TCRs, and dominant responses were seen in regions 160-218 and 743-854. A significant rise in spike-specific TCR breadth and depth was observed after two AZD1222 doses relative to day 0 and relative to MenACWY recipients. Participants were mostly white British, with more females than males. The authors suggested clonal diversity may have been underestimated.

The CDR3 regions of human TCRbeta chains were analyzed by immunosequencing. The study's own analysis went as follows. Repertoire TCRs were matched against a reference library of SARS-CoV-2-specific TCRs generated with the MIRA antigen-specificity platform. Breadth meant the fraction of unique TCRs that were SARS-CoV-2-associated, whereas depth meant the fraction of total T cells that were SARS-CoV-2-associated. Using the MIRA data, each spike-specific TCR was assigned both to the spike region to which the TCR was reactive and to a CD4 or CD8 class. Log10-transformed breadth and depth values were compared by one-way ANOVA with Sidak's multiple comparisons tests. TCRdb carries this immuneACCESS record with in-frame sequences only. Its versions omit some clonotypes, under half of them owing to an unresolved V gene in the studies checked, with the rest unexplained. V and J calls and clone size are those listed in that table; D and trimming were worked out from the DNA. This sample is represented by 150,000 or so clones; over 75% of them were singletons. 6.5% to 8.5% of the sample belongs to the ten largest clones.

In the germline V gene, CDR1 corresponds to SGHRS and CDR2 to YFSETQ. CDR3 length: 15 amino acids, cysteine to phenylalanine. Here the CDR3 DNA is all that survives: 45 bases in frame from base 1. Compared with germline, V lacks 1 base and J lacks 4 bases; bases without a gene match: 5. On this clone: Its antigen has not been determined. No base-level quality is on record; no much larger clone is a single base apart.

This sample's time point label indicates: baseline before first vaccination. The vaccinee samples were drawn from two UK trials, COV001 and COV002, one of which was a single-blind randomized controlled phase 2/3 trial testing AZD1222 (ChAdOx1 nCoV-19) in healthy adults. Trial participant PBMC samples were collected at day 0 and day 28 after the second dose for TCRbeta chain sequencing. This specimen was peripheral blood, taken on day 0 of AZD1222 vaccination. This receptor was taken from an adult in good health. The rearranged chain carries TRBV5-1 and TRBJ2-1; 7 bases in between match TRBD2. The CDR3 here reads CASSLLSGLYNEQFF. In nucleotide form, the sequence is TGCGCCAGCAGCTTGCTTAGCGGGCTGTACAATGAGCAGTTCTTC.